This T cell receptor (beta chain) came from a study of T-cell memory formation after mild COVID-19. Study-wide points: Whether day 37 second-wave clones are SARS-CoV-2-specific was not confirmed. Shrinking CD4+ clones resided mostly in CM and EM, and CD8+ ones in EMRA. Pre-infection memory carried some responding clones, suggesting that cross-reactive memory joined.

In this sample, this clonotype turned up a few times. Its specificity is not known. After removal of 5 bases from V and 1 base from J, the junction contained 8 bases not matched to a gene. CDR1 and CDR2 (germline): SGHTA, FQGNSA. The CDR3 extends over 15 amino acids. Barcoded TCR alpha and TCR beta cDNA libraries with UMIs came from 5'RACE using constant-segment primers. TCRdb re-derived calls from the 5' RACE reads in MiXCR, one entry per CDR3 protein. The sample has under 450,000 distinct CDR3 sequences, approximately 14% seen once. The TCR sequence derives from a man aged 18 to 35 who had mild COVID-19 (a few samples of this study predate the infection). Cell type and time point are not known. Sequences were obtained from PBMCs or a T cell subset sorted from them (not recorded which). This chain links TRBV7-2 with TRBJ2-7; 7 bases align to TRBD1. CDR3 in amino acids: CASSKKWDRSYEQYF. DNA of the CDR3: TGTGCCAGCAGCAAAAAATGGGACAGATCCTACGAGCAGTACTTC. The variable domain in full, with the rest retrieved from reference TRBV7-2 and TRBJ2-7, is GAGVSQSPSNKVTEKGKDVELRCDPISGHTALYWYRQSLGQGLEFLIYFQGNSAPDKSGLPSDRFSAERTGGSVSTLTIQRTQQEDSAVYLCASSKKWDRSYEQYFGPGTRLTVT.